This is a list of T cell receptor beta chains from one sample in a study of cytomegalovirus exposure and HLA in healthy donors. The method was immunoSEQ multiplex PCR; TCRdb's version includes in-frame clones alone and lacks a portion of them. The table has under 200,000 clones, around four fifths seen once. Sequencing was carried out using PBMCs. These receptors came from a woman aged 50 to 60 in good health and CMV-seronegative. Each CDR3 is given with its conserved first and last residue. The order of the fields is J gene, D gene, clone size, V gene, CDR3 protein, CDR3 DNA. The D gene is left open where the match is weak. Part of the rows lack a size; the others show once, few, many or a class for expanded clones.

TRBJ2-7 | NA | NA | TRBV7-6 | CASSHPRYGYRQYF | TGTGCCAGCAGCCATCCCAGGTATGGATATAGGCAGTACTTC
TRBJ2-3 | NA | NA | TRBV5-4 | CASSTGRGQLTDTQYF | TGTGCCAGCAGCACCGGCCGAGGGCAGTTAACAGATACGCAGTATTTT
TRBJ2-1 | TRBD2 | few | TRBV5-1 | CASSLQGLGINYNEQFF | TGCGCCAGCAGCTTGCAAGGACTAGGCATAAATTACAATGAGCAGTTCTTC
TRBJ1-3 | TRBD1 | NA | TRBV18 | CASSLDRVENTIYF | TGTGCCAGCTCACTGGACAGGGTCGAAAACACCATATATTTT
TRBJ2-1 | NA | NA | TRBV7-2 | CASSLRGMAGNEQFF | TGTGCCAGCAGCTTAAGAGGCATGGCGGGGAATGAGCAGTTCTTC
TRBJ2-3 | NA | NA | TRBV7-2 | CASSLAHPRQYF | TGTGCCAGCAGCTTAGCCCACCCGAGGCAGTATTTT
TRBJ1-5 | NA | few | TRBV28 | CASSFWPLAGYSNQPQHF | TGTGCCAGCAGTTTTTGGCCCCTGGCGGGATATAGCAATCAGCCCCAGCATTTT
TRBJ2-7 | TRBD2 | NA | TRBV9 | CASSVAREGPNEQYF | TGTGCCAGCAGCGTAGCACGGGAGGGCCCTAACGAGCAGTACTTC
TRBJ1-1 | TRBD1 | NA | TRBV11-2 | CASSSTRQGNTEAFF | TGTGCCAGCAGCTCTACCCGACAGGGGAACACTGAAGCTTTCTTT
TRBJ2-7 | NA | NA | TRBV28 | CASSTPSYEQYF | TGTGCCAGCAGCACACCGTCCTACGAGCAGTACTTC
TRBJ1-2 | TRBD1 | NA | TRBV6-1 | CASSEGGQGENYGYTF | TGTGCCAGCAGTGAAGGGGGACAGGGGGAGAACTATGGCTACACCTTC
TRBJ2-7 | NA | NA | TRBV28 | CASSTGTIPREQYF | TGTGCCAGCAGTACCGGGACAATTCCGCGGGAGCAGTACTTC
TRBJ2-2 | NA | NA | TRBV5-1 | CASSLGKPTGTGELFF | TGCGCCAGCAGCTTGGGGAAGCCTACGGGGACCGGGGAGCTGTTTTTT
TRBJ2-3 | TRBD1 | NA | TRBV7-9 | CASSLPGDRGTDTQYF | TGTGCCAGCAGCCTTCCAGGGGACAGGGGGACAGATACGCAGTATTTT
TRBJ1-5 | NA | few | TRBV2 | CASSELEGNQPQHF | TGTGCCAGCAGTGAATTAGAAGGCAATCAGCCCCAGCATTTT
TRBJ1-1 | NA | NA | TRBV6-1 | CASSEGGGRSSMNTEAFF | TGTGCCAGCAGTGAAGGGGGGGGACGGAGCTCCATGAACACTGAAGCTTTCTTT
TRBJ2-7 | TRBD2 | NA | TRBV19 | CASSSGTSGTEQYF | TGTGCCAGTAGTAGCGGGACTAGCGGTACTGAGCAGTACTTC
TRBJ2-7 | TRBD2 | NA | TRBV10-3 | CAITQGLAGGYEQYF | TGTGCCATCACTCAAGGACTAGCGGGAGGTTACGAACAGTACTTC
TRBJ1-5 | NA | few | TRBV4-3 | CASSQDGQGSQPQHF | TGCGCCAGCAGCCAAGATGGGCAGGGGAGTCAGCCCCAGCATTTT
TRBJ2-2 | NA | NA | TRBV5-4 | CASSLAPVSSWELFF | TGTGCCAGCAGCTTGGCCCCGGTGTCTAGCTGGGAGCTGTTTTTT
TRBJ2-7 | NA | NA | TRBV7-9 | CASSSFIGRGLTYEQYF | TGTGCCAGCAGCTCCTTTATAGGGCGGGGCTTAACCTACGAGCAGTACTTC
TRBJ2-1 | NA | NA | TRBV4-3 | CASSQGLGVPADGQFF | TGCGCCAGCAGCCAAGGGCTGGGCGTTCCCGCCGACGGGCAGTTCTTC
TRBJ2-3 | NA | NA | TRBV28 | CASSFSYLSGRTDTQYF | TGTGCCAGCAGTTTTTCGTATCTCTCAGGGAGGACAGATACGCAGTATTTT
TRBJ1-3 | NA | NA | TRBV5-4 | CASSLGQASSGNTIYF | TGTGCCAGCAGCTTGGGACAGGCGAGCTCTGGAAACACCATATATTTT
TRBJ2-2 | TRBD1 | NA | TRBV6-6 | CASRTGDISGELFF | TGTGCCTCCCGGACAGGGGATATTTCCGGGGAGCTGTTTTTT
TRBJ1-1 | NA | NA | TRBV5-4 | CASSMLDVSEAFF | TGTGCCAGCAGCATGCTAGACGTATCTGAAGCTTTCTTT
TRBJ2-7 | TRBD1 | NA | TRBV9 | CASSQAGTAVEQYF | TGTGCCAGCAGCCAGGCCGGGACAGCGGTCGAGCAGTACTTC
TRBJ1-4 | TRBD1 | few | TRBV4-3 | CASSQFRDSNEKLFF | TGCGCCAGCAGCCAATTCCGGGACAGTAATGAAAAACTGTTTTTT
TRBJ1-4 | TRBD1 | NA | TRBV7-8 | CASSLDDRGRGEKLFF | TGTGCCAGCAGCTTAGATGACAGGGGGCGGGGTGAAAAACTGTTTTTT
TRBJ2-7 | NA | NA | TRBV7-3 | CASSPGAGYEQYF | TGTGCCAGCAGCCCTGGGGCAGGGTACGAGCAGTACTTC
TRBJ1-5 | NA | NA | TRBV30 | CAWSLKTLNNQPQHF | TGTGCCTGGAGCTTGAAAACACTAAACAATCAGCCCCAGCATTTT
TRBJ2-1 | NA | NA | TRBV5-6 | CASSLGTRRNNEQFF | TGTGCCAGCAGCTTGGGAACTAGAAGGAACAATGAGCAGTTCTTC
TRBJ2-3 | NA | NA | TRBV6-4 | CASTWGPGDTQYF | TGTGCCAGCACATGGGGGCCAGGTGATACGCAGTATTTT
TRBJ1-1 | NA | NA | TRBV29-1 | CSVCGEGVNTEAFF | TGCAGCGTCTGCGGGGAGGGGGTGAACACTGAAGCTTTCTTT